This entry features one T cell receptor (beta chain) sequence. This entry comes from a study of blood T cell repertoires in COVID-19. Overall study context: The United States, Italy and Spain supplied acute and convalescent COVID-19 samples. T cells, B-cell-depleted T cells, or PBMCs provided the cDNA or gDNA that served as material.

Trimming stripped 0 bases from V and 8 bases from J, with 10 bases between. Germline V gene data show CDR1 as MNHEY and CDR2 as SVGEGT. The CDR3 contains 13 residues. As handled by the study authors: Researchers report that nucleated cell counts were estimated from reference gene primer amplification. The data were produced by immunoSEQ multiplex PCR, yet TCRdb's version contains in-frame clones alone and is incomplete. V and J calls and clone size are those listed in that table; D and trimming were worked out from the DNA. This sample has roughly 80,000 clones, with roughly 90% found just once. Sequenced: peripheral blood. This receptor was obtained from a woman older than 75 with active or convalescent COVID-19. The chain carries TRBV6-2 or TRBV6-3 and TRBJ1-2; maybe TRBD1 (5 bases). Here the CDR3 reads CASSYSGKGGYTF. CDR3 coding DNA: TGTGCCAGCAGTTACTCAGGGAAGGGGGGCTACACCTTC.